This TCR beta chain was found in a study of a mutant IDH1 vaccine in newly diagnosed glioma. The wider study: Once 4-6 weeks had passed after radiotherapy alone, vaccination started, or it started with temozolomide cycles. The treated group averaged approximately 42 years old and was about 62% male, approximately 38% female.

This clone was recorded once. Its antigen is unknown. Noted time point: week 11, during vaccination. The vaccine gave 300 ug of a 20-mer mutant IDH1 peptide subcutaneously per dose. CDR1 MNHEY and CDR2 SVGAGI come from the germline V gene. With 4 bases removed from V and 9 bases from J, the gap between germline ends came to 16 bases. This CDR3 region has 13 residues. Produced via immunoSEQ multiplex PCR; TCRdb's table is partial and in-frame only. Here the sample spans under 150,000 clones, around 90% being singletons. The chain carries TRBV6-5 and TRBJ2-7; TRBD1 or TRBD2 may be the D gene (5 bases each). The receptor's source is a woman between 45 and 60 years old with glioma. The sequences come from PBMCs, collected from a glioma patient whose treatment included an IDH1 peptide vaccine. CDR3 nucleotides: TGTGCCAGCAGTTTCCGGGACCGACCTTTGCAGTACTTC. This translates into CASSFRDRPLQYF.